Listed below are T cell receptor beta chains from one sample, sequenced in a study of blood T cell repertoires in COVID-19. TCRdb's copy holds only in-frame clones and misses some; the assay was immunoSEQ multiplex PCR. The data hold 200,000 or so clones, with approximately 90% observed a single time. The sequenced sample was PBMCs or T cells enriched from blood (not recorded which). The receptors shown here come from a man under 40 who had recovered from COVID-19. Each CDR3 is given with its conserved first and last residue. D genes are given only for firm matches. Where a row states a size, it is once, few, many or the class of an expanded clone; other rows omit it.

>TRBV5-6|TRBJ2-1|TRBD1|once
TGTGCCAGCAGCCGCCGAGGGGGCTTCGGGTACAATGAGCAGTTCTTC
CASSRRGGFGYNEQFF
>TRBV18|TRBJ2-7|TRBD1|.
TGTGCCAGCTCACGACAGGGGGCCCCCGAGCAGTACTTC
CASSRQGAPEQYF
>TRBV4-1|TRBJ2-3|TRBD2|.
TGCGCCAGCAGCCAAGATGGGGACTATTCCCCAGATACGCAGTATTTT
CASSQDGDYSPDTQYF
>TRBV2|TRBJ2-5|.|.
TGTGCCAGCAACCGACAGGATTTTGAGACCCAGTACTTC
CASNRQDFETQYF
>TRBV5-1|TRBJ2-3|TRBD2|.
TGCGCCAGCAAGCGGGAGGGCCTAGCAAATACGCAGTATTTT
CASKREGLANTQYF
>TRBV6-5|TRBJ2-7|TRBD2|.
TGTGCCAGCAGTTATGCTAGCGGGAATTTTTACGAGCAGTACTTC
CASSYASGNFYEQYF
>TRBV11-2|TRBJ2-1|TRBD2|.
TGTGCCAGCAGCTTCCCCCGTCCTAGCGGGACATACAATGAGCAGTTCTTC
CASSFPRPSGTYNEQFF
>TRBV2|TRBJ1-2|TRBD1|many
TGTGCCAGCAGTGACCAGGGGGTCGGGGGCTACACCTTC
CASSDQGVGGYTF
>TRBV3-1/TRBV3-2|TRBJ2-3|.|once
TGTGCCAGCAGCCATATTGGCGGGACCCAAACAGATACGCAGTATTTT
CASSHIGGTQTDTQYF
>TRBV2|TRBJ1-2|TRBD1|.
TGTGCCAGCAGTGAATTAGGGACAGGATATGGCTACACCTTC
CASSELGTGYGYTF
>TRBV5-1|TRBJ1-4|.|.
TGCGCCAGCAGCTCCACCGACTCAGTTGGTTATGAAAAACTGTTTTTT
CASSSTDSVGYEKLFF
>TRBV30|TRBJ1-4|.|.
TGTGCCTGGAGTCGGGGGGCAGGGGATAATGAAAAACTGTTTTTT
CAWSRGAGDNEKLFF
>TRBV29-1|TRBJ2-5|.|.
TGCAGCGTTGAAGATCTTACAGGCTTAAGTATGGAGACCCAGTACTTC
CSVEDLTGLSMETQYF
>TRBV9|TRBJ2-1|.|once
TGTGCCAGCAGCGGAATTAGAGGCTCCTACAATGAGCAGTTCTTC
CASSGIRGSYNEQFF
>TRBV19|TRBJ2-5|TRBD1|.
TGTGCCAGTAACCGGGGACAGGGGGTTGAAGAGACCCAGTACTTC
CASNRGQGVEETQYF
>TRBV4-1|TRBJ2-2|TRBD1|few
TGCGCCAGCAGCTCCGGACAGGGTGGAATTGCCGGGGAGCTGTTTTTT
CASSSGQGGIAGELFF
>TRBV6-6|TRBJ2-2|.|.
TGTGCCAGCATGCGGGGTGGGGAGACCGGGGAGCTGTTTTTT
CASMRGGETGELFF
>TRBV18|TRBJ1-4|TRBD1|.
TGTGCCAGCTCACCACCGTCCGGGACAGGGTCAGGAAAACTGTTTTTT
CASSPPSGTGSGKLFF
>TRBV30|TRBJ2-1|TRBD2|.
TGTGCCTGGAGTGCAATGCTAGCGGGGGCGGGTGAGCAGTTCTTC
CAWSAMLAGAGEQFF
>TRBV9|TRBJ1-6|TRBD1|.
TGTGCCAGCAGCGTTGCTAATCCGGGACAGGGGGCGCGTTCACCCCTCCACTTT
CASSVANPGQGARSPLHF
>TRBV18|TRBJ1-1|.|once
TGTGCCAGCTCCCGAGGAGAGAACACTGAAGCTTTCTTT
CASSRGENTEAFF
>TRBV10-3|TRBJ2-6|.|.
TGTGCCATCAGTGACCCCCTCGACAGGAAATCTGGGGCCAACGTCCTGACTTTC
CAISDPLDRKSGANVLTF
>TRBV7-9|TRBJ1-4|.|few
TGTGCCAGCAGTCCCGACAGGATGTTTTCGAATGAAAAACTGTTTTTT
CASSPDRMFSNEKLFF
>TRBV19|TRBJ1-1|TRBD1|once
TGTGCCAGTAGTATGCTTTTAGGGACAGGGTGGAATGAAGCTTTCTTT
CASSMLLGTGWNEAFF
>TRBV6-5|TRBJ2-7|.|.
TGTGCCAGCAGTTACGGGGCAGGGGCCCCCTACGAGCAGTACTTC
CASSYGAGAPYEQYF
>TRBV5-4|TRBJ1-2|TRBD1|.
TGTGCCAGCAGCTTTGGACAGGGGGATGGCTACACCTTC
CASSFGQGDGYTF
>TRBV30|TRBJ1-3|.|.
TGTGCCTGGAGTCAGCGAAAAAGAAACACCATATATTTT
CAWSQRKRNTIYF
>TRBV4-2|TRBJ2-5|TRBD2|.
TGTGCCAGCAGCCAAGATGCGGTAGCGGGGGGGCTTGGAGAGACCCAGTACTTC
CASSQDAVAGGLGETQYF
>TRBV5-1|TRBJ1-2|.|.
TGCGCCAGCAGCTTGGTTGGACAGTTCTATGGCTACACCTTC
CASSLVGQFYGYTF
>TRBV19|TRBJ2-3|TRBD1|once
TGTGCCAGTAGTGCCCGGGACAGGGGAGATACGCAGTATTTT
CASSARDRGDTQYF
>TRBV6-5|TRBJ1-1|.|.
TGTGCCAGCAGTTACTCGCCCGGGGGAGGTACTGAAGCTTTCTTT
CASSYSPGGGTEAFF
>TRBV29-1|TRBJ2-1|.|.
TGCAGCGTTGCTGGACAGGACTACTACTCCTACAATGAGCAGTTCTTC
CSVAGQDYYSYNEQFF
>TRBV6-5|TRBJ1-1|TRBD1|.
TGTGCCAGCAGTTTACAGGGGTTTGGGGGTGGGACTGAAGCTTTCTTT
CASSLQGFGGGTEAFF
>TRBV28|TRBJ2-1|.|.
TGTGCCAGCAGTTTTACAGGAAGCTACAATGAGCAGTTCTTC
CASSFTGSYNEQFF
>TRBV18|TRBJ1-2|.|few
TGTGCCAGCTCACCACGACAGGAGCCCAACTATGGCTACACCTTC
CASSPRQEPNYGYTF
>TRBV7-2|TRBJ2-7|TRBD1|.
TGTGCCAGCAGCTTAGTCCGGGACAGGGGGACCTACGAGCAGTACTTC
CASSLVRDRGTYEQYF
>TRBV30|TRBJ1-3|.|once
TGTGCCTGGAGTGGGTCAAGACTAGGTGGAAACACCATATATTTT
CAWSGSRLGGNTIYF
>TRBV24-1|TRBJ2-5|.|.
TGTGCCACCAGTGTTCAGGCTGGCGAGACCCAGTACTTC
CATSVQAGETQYF
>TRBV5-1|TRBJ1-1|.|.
TGCGCCAGCAGCTTGGCCCCGGACAGCGGCATAGCTTTCTTT
CASSLAPDSGIAFF
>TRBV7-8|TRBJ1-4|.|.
TGTGCCAGCAGCCAAGATGGTGGGGGCAATGAAAAACTGTTTTTT
CASSQDGGGNEKLFF
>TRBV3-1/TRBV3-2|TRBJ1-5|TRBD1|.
TGTGCCAGCAGCCAAACCAACAACGGACAGGACAATCAGCCCCAGCATTTT
CASSQTNNGQDNQPQHF
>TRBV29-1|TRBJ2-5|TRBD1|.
TGCAGCGTCCGCCAGGGGGCCGGAGAGACCCAGTACTTC
CSVRQGAGETQYF
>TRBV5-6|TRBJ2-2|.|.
TGTGCCAGCAGCTTAAGAGGAGCGAACACCGGGGAGCTGTTTTTT
CASSLRGANTGELFF
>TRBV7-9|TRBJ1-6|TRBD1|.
TGTGCCAGCAGAGGGACAGGGGCGAATTCACCCCTCCACTTT
CASRGTGANSPLHF
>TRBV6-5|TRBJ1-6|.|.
TGTGCCAGCAGTTACGGGCAGGCTAATTCACCCCTCCACTTT
CASSYGQANSPLHF
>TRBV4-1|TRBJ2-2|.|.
TGCGCCAGCAGCCAAGTCCCCGGGAGGAACACCGGGGAGCTGTTTTTT
CASSQVPGRNTGELFF
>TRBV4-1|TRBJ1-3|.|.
TGCGCCAGCAGCCAGCTACCCCTTGAGAGGACTGGAAACACCATATATTTT
CASSQLPLERTGNTIYF
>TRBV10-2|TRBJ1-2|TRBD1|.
TGCGCCAGCAGACTCTCACAGGGGGCGAGGAATGGCTACACCTTC
CASRLSQGARNGYTF
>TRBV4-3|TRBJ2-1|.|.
TGCGCCAGCTCAGGCACCTCCTACAATGAGCAGTTCTTC
CASSGTSYNEQFF
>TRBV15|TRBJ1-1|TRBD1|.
TGTGCCACCAGCGCTTGGGACAGGAACACTGAAGCTTTCTTT
CATSAWDRNTEAFF